This is a list of T cell receptor beta chains from one sample in a study of shared clonotypes between healthy human individuals. Only in-frame clones appear in the TCRdb table, and some are missing; sequencing was by immunoSEQ multiplex PCR. The table has about 1,900,000 clones, roughly 95% seen once. The sequenced material came from naive CD8+ T cells sorted from blood. These receptors were taken from a man in his late teens or twenties in good health. CDR3s include the opening cysteine and the closing phenylalanine or tryptophan. A D gene is named only where the DNA matches it firmly. Clone size appears in some rows only: once, few, many, or a class for an expanded clone.

CDR3: CASSPGQGRYEQYF
DNA: TGTGCCAGCAGCCCCGGACAGGGTCGCTACGAGCAGTACTTC
D: TRBD1
J: TRBJ2-7
V: TRBV13
size: -

CDR3: CASSIMPEGRDTQYF
DNA: TGTGCCAGTAGTATAATGCCGGAGGGACGGGATACGCAGTATTTT
D: -
J: TRBJ2-3
V: TRBV19
size: -

CDR3: CASSVEGGWETQYF
DNA: TGTGCCAGCAGCGTAGAAGGGGGCTGGGAGACCCAGTACTTC
D: TRBD1
J: TRBJ2-5
V: TRBV9
size: -

CDR3: CASSPTVGHEQFF
DNA: TGTGCCAGCAGCCCCACGGTTGGCCATGAGCAGTTCTTC
D: -
J: TRBJ2-1
V: TRBV5-4
size: -

CDR3: CASSSSTLRGYTF
DNA: -
D: -
J: TRBJ1-2
V: TRBV27
size: -

CDR3: CASSLEVYKTYEQYF
DNA: TGCGCCAGCAGCTTGGAGGTCTATAAGACCTACGAGCAGTACTTC
D: -
J: TRBJ2-7
V: TRBV5-1
size: -

CDR3: CASSVASGRKETQYF
DNA: TGTGCCAGCAGTGTAGCTAGCGGGAGGAAGGAGACCCAGTACTTC
D: TRBD2
J: TRBJ2-5
V: TRBV2
size: -

CDR3: CASSPQLTTNSYEQYF
DNA: TGTGCCAGCAGCCCCCAACTAACGACCAACTCCTACGAGCAGTACTTC
D: -
J: TRBJ2-7
V: TRBV9
size: -

CDR3: CASSQDLHDEQYF
DNA: TGCGCCAGCAGCCAAGATCTCCACGACGAGCAGTACTTC
D: -
J: TRBJ2-7
V: TRBV4-3
size: -

CDR3: CASSQPDRGGSGANVLTF
DNA: TGCGCCAGCAGCCAACCGGACAGGGGAGGCTCTGGGGCCAACGTCCTGACTTTC
D: TRBD1
J: TRBJ2-6
V: TRBV4-1
size: -

CDR3: CASSGLEETQYF
DNA: TGTGCCAGCAGCGGACTAGAAGAGACCCAGTACTTC
D: TRBD2
J: TRBJ2-5
V: TRBV7-3
size: -

CDR3: CASSVGPAPSYEQYF
DNA: TGTGCCAGCAGCGTAGGTCCAGCCCCCTCCTACGAGCAGTACTTC
D: -
J: TRBJ2-7
V: TRBV9
size: -

CDR3: CASSYGRGRTEAFF
DNA: TGTGCCAGCAGCTACGGACGCGGAAGGACTGAAGCTTTCTTT
D: -
J: TRBJ1-1
V: TRBV5-8
size: -

CDR3: CASSLSVPEQYF
DNA: TGTGCCAGCAGCTTATCCGTTCCCGAGCAGTACTTC
D: -
J: TRBJ2-7
V: TRBV7-9
size: -

CDR3: CASSRTSVGELFF
DNA: TGCGCCAGCAGCCGGACCTCGGTCGGGGAGCTGTTTTTT
D: -
J: TRBJ2-2
V: TRBV4-3
size: -

CDR3: CASSHAGDTEAFF
DNA: TGCGCCAGCAGCCACGCAGGGGACACTGAAGCTTTCTTT
D: -
J: TRBJ1-1
V: TRBV4-1
size: -

CDR3: CASSPGLAGESHEQFF
DNA: TGCGCCAGCAGCCCCGGACTAGCGGGAGAATCCCATGAGCAGTTCTTC
D: TRBD2
J: TRBJ2-1
V: TRBV5-1
size: -

CDR3: CASTPRGSSYEQYF
DNA: TGTGCCAGCACCCCTCGGGGGTCCTCCTACGAGCAGTACTTC
D: -
J: TRBJ2-7
V: TRBV6-5
size: -

CDR3: CASSRLEELDRTQYF
DNA: TGTGCCAGCAGCCGGTTGGAGGAACTAGATAGGACCCAGTACTTC
D: -
J: TRBJ2-5
V: TRBV7-9
size: -

CDR3: CASSLVDIQAPNTGELFF
DNA: TGTGCTAGCAGCTTAGTTGACATACAGGCTCCGAACACCGGGGAGCTGTTTTTT
D: -
J: TRBJ2-2
V: TRBV7-7
size: once

CDR3: CASSDVRQETQYF
DNA: TGCGCCAGCAGTGACGTACGCCAAGAGACCCAGTACTTC
D: -
J: TRBJ2-5
V: TRBV10-2
size: -

CDR3: CASSLSLQREDSYEQYF
DNA: TGCGCCAGCAGCTTAAGCCTACAGCGGGAGGACTCCTACGAGCAGTACTTC
D: TRBD2
J: TRBJ2-7
V: TRBV5-1
size: -

CDR3: CSAGGGPLELFF
DNA: TGCAGCGCCGGAGGGGGACCCTTGGAGCTGTTTTTT
D: -
J: TRBJ2-2
V: TRBV29-1
size: once

CDR3: CASSLVPQGANVLTF
DNA: TGTGCCAGCAGTTTAGTTCCCCAGGGGGCCAACGTCCTGACTTTC
D: -
J: TRBJ2-6
V: TRBV27
size: -

CDR3: CASSRAIEGVSEQYF
DNA: TGTGCCAGCAGCCGCGCTATCGAGGGAGTAAGCGAGCAGTACTTC
D: -
J: TRBJ2-7
V: TRBV5-6
size: -

CDR3: CATLGGEAGAFF
DNA: TGTGCCACGTTAGGGGGAGAGGCTGGAGCTTTCTTT
D: -
J: TRBJ1-1
V: TRBV2
size: -

CDR3: CASSVGVAPEAFF
DNA: TGTGCCAGCAGCGTAGGGGTGGCCCCTGAAGCTTTCTTT
D: -
J: TRBJ1-1
V: TRBV9
size: -

CDR3: CASSFWGAGIQPQHF
DNA: TGTGCCAGCAGTTTTTGGGGGGCAGGAATTCAGCCCCAGCATTTT
D: -
J: TRBJ1-5
V: TRBV28
size: -